The clone carrying this TCR beta chain has a count of ten or more. What it binds is unknown. The sample comes from a study of read filtering for tumor transcriptome and immune sequencing. Study in general: RNA-seq yielded only roughly 75 to 1,400 TCR reads, IR-seq about 4.05 to 11 million. Findings of the study overall: Single-read clonotypes: roughly 86% of IR-seq clonotypes (around 4% of reads), more than 70% of RNA-seq clonotypes (approximately 49% of reads). The CD138-negative fraction was mixed bone marrow immune cells, not pure T cells.

The library was built from about 400 ng RNA with molecular barcoded adaptors for alpha/delta and beta/gamma chains. MiXCR was run by TCRdb on the reads, yielding one entry per CDR3 protein. In the table there are 100,000 to 150,000 distinct CDR3 sequences, about 13% of which are singletons. This sequence originates from a donor over 35 with multiple myeloma. Sequenced sample: a population of CD138-negative cells sorted from bone marrow.

Written as DNA, the CDR3 is TGTGCCAGCAGTGCGGGCCAAGGGGGAGAGACCCAGTACTTC. Its protein is CASSAGQGGETQYF. The J gene is TRBJ2-5, the V gene TRBV6-1; D perhaps matches TRBD1 (6 bases). Germline V gene data show CDR1 as MNHNS and CDR2 as SASEGT. The CDR3 spans 14 residues. V was pared by 4 bases and J by 4 bases, with 13 bases between.